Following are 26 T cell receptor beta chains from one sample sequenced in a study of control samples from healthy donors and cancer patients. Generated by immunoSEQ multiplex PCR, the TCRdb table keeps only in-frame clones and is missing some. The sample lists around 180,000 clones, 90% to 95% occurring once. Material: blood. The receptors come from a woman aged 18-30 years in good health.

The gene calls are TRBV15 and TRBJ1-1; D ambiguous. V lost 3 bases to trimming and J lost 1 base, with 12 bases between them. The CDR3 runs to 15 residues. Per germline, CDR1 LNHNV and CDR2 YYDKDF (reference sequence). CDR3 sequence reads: CATSRARTKNTEAFF. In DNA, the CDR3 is TGTGCCACCAGCAGGGCCCGCACAAAGAACACTGAAGCTTTCTTT.

For the CDR3, the DNA is TGTGCCAGCAGCCCCCAGCGTACTGAAGCTTTCTTT. Encoded protein: CASSPQRTEAFF. The chain recombines TRBV7-8 with TRBJ1-1; D is unresolved. The CDR3 contains 12 residues. Germline loops: CDR1 SGHVS, CDR2 FQNEAQ. The V gene lost 5 bases and the J gene lost 5 bases, with 9 bases spanning the gap.

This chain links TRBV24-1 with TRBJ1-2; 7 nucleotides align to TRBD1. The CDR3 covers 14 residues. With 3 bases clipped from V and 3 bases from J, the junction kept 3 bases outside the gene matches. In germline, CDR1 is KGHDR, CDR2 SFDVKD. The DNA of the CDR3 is TGTGCCACCAGTGATCCCGGGACAGACTATGGCTACACCTTC. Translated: CATSDPGTDYGYTF.

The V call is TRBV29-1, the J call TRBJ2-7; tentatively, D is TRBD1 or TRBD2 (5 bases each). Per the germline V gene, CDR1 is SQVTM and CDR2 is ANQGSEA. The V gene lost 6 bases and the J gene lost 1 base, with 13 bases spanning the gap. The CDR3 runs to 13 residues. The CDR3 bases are TGCAGCGTGAACCGGGACGGTTCCTACGAGCAGTACTTC. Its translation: CSVNRDGSYEQYF.

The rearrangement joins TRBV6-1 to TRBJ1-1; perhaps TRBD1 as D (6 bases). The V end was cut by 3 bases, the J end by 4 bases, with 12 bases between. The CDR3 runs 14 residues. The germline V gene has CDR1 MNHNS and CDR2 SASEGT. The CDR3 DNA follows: TGTGCCAGCAGTGATGGCAGGGGATTCACTGAAGCTTTCTTT. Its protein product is CASSDGRGFTEAFF.

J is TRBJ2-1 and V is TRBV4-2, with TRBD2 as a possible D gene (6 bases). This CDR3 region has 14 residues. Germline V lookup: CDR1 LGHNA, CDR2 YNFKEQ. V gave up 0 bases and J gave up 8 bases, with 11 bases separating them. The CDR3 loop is CASSQERAGHEQFF. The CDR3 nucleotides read TGTGCCAGCAGCCAAGAGAGGGCGGGACATGAGCAGTTCTTC.

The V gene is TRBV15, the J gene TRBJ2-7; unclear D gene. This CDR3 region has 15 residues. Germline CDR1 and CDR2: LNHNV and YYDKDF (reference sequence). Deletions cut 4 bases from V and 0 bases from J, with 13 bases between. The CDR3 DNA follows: TGTGCCACCAGCACCTTATCGGAAAGCTCCTACGAGCAGTACTTC. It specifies CATSTLSESSYEQYF.

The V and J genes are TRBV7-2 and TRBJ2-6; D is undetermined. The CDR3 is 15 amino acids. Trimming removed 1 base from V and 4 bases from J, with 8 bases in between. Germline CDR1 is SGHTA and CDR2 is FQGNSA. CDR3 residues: CASSLGALGANVLTF. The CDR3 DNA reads TGTGCCAGCAGCTTAGGGGCTCTGGGGGCCAACGTCCTGACTTTC.

Written as DNA, the CDR3 is TGTGCCAGCAGCTTGGGAGATCTGAACAATCAGCCCCAGCATTTT. Translated: CASSLGDLNNQPQHF. The V gene is TRBV5-8, the J gene TRBJ1-5; D unclear. Trimming took 0 bases from V and 3 from J, leaving 10 bases between them. The CDR3 is 15 residues long. CDR1 SGHTS and CDR2 YDEGEE come from the germline V gene.

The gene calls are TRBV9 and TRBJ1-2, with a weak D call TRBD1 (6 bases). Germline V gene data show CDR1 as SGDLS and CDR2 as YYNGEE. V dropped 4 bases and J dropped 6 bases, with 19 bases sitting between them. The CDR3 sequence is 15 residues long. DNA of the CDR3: TGTGCCAGCAGCTTCCAGGGACACGGGTCCGATGGCTACACCTTC. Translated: CASSFQGHGSDGYTF.

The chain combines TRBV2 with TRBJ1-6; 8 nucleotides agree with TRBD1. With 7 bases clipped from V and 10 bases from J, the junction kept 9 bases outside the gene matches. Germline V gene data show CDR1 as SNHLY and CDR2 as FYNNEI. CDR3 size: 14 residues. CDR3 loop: CASTQDRVKSPLHF. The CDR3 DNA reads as TGTGCCAGCACCCAGGACAGGGTAAAGTCACCCCTCCACTTT.

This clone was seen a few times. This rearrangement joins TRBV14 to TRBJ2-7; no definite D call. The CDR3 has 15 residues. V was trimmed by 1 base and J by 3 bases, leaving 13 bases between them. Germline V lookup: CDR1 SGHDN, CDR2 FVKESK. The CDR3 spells CASSQGPGLVYEQYF. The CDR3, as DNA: TGTGCCAGCAGCCAAGGGCCCGGGTTGGTCTACGAGCAGTACTTC.

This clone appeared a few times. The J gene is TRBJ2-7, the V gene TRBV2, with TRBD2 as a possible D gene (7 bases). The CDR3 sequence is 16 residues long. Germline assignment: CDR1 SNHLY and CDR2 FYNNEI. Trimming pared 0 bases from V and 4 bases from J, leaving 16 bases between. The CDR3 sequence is CASSEAWGGNPYEQYF. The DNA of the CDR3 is TGTGCCAGCAGTGAAGCGTGGGGGGGCAACCCTTACGAGCAGTACTTC.

The CDR3 spells CASSVGQPQHF. CDR3 bases: TGTGCCAGCAGTGTCGGTCAGCCCCAGCATTTT. The chain couples TRBV2 to TRBJ1-5; no reliable D call. Germline lookup yields CDR1 SNHLY and CDR2 FYNNEI. The CDR3 extends over 11 amino acids. The germline V and J ends were trimmed by 4 bases and 6 bases, with 4 bases remaining between them.

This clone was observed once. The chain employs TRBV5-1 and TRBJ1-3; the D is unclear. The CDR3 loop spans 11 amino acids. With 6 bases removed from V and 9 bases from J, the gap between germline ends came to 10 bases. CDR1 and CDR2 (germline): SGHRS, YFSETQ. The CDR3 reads CASKCPPTIYF. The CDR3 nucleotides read TGCGCCAGCAAGTGTCCCCCCACCATATATTTT.

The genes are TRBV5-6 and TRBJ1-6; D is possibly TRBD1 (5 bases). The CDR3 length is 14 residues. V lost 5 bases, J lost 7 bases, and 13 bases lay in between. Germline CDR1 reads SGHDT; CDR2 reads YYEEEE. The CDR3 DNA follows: TGTGCCAGCAGTTCCGGGACGGTGAATTCACCCCTCCACTTT. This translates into CASSSGTVNSPLHF. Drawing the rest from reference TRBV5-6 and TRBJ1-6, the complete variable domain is DAGVTQSPTHLIKTRGQQVTLRCSPKSGHDTVSWYQQALGQGPQFIFQYYEEEERQRGNFPDRFSGHQFPNYSSELNVNALLLGDSALYLCASSSGTVNSPLHFGNGTRLTVT.

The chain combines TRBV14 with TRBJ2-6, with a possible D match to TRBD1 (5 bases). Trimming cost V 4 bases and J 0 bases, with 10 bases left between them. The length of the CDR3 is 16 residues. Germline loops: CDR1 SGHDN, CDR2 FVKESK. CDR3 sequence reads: CASSRRTSSGANVLTF. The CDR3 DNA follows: TGTGCCAGCAGCCGACGGACAAGCTCTGGGGCCAACGTCCTGACTTTC.

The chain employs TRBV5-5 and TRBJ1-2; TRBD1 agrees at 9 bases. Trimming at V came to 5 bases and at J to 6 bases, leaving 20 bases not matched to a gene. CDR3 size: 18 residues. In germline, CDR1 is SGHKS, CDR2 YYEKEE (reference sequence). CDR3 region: CASRKSGTGLDWLNGYTF. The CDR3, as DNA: TGTGCCAGCAGAAAATCCGGGACAGGGTTGGATTGGTTAAATGGCTACACCTTC.

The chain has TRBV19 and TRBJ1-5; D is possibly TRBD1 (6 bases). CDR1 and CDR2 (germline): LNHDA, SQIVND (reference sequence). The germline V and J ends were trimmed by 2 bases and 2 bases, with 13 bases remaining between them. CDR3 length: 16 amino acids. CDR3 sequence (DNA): TGTGCCAGTAGTATACTAACAGGGACTGGCAATCAGCCCCAGCATTTT. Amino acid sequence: CASSILTGTGNQPQHF.

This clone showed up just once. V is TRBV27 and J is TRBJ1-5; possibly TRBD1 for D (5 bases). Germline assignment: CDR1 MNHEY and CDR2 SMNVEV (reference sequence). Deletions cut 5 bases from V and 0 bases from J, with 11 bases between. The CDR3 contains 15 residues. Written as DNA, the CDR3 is TGTGCCAGCAGTCGACAGCAATATAGCAATCAGCCCCAGCATTTT. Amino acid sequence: CASSRQQYSNQPQHF.

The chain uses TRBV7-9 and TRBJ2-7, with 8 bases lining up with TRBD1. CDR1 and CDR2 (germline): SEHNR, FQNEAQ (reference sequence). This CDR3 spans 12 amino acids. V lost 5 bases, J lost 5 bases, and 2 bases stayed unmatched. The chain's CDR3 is CASSRQGNEQYF. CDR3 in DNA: TGTGCCAGCAGCAGACAGGGGAACGAGCAGTACTTC. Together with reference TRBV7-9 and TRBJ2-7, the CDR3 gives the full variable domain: DTGVSQNPRHKITKRGQNVTFRCDPISEHNRLYWYRQTLGQGPEFLTYFQNEAQLEKSRLLSDRFSAERPKGSFSTLEIQRTEQGDSAMYLCASSRQGNEQYFGPGTRLTVT.

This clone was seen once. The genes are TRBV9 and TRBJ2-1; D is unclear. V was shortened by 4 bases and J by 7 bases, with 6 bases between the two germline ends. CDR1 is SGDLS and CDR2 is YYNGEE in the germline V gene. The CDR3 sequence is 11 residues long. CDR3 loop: CASSLGNEQFF. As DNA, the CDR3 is TGTGCCAGCAGCCTAGGGAATGAGCAGTTCTTC.

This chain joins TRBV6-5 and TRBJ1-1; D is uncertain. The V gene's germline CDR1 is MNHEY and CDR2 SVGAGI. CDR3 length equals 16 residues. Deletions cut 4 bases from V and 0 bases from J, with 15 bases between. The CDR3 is CASSLNTATMNTEAFF. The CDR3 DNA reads TGTGCCAGCAGTTTAAACACGGCGACCATGAACACTGAAGCTTTCTTT.

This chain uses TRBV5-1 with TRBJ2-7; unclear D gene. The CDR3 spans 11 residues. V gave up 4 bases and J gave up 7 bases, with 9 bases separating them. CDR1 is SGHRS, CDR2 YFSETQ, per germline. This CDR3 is CASSLTQEQYF. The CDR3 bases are TGCGCCAGCAGCCTGACGCAGGAGCAGTACTTC.

Here the CDR3 reads CASSRAEETQYF. CDR3 bases: TGTGCCAGCAGCCGGGCAGAAGAGACCCAGTACTTC. J is TRBJ2-5 and V is TRBV3-1 (or the pseudogene TRBV3-2); D not resolved. CDR1 LGHDT and CDR2 YNNKEL come from the germline V gene (reference sequence). This CDR3 region has 12 residues. The V end was cut by 4 bases, the J end by 3 bases, with 6 bases between.

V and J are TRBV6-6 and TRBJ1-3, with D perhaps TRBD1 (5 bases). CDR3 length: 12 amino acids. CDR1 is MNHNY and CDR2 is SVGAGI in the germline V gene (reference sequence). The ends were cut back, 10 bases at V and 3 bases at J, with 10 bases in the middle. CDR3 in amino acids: CATSTVGNTIYF. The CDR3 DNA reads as TGTGCCACTTCGACAGTTGGAAACACCATATATTTT.